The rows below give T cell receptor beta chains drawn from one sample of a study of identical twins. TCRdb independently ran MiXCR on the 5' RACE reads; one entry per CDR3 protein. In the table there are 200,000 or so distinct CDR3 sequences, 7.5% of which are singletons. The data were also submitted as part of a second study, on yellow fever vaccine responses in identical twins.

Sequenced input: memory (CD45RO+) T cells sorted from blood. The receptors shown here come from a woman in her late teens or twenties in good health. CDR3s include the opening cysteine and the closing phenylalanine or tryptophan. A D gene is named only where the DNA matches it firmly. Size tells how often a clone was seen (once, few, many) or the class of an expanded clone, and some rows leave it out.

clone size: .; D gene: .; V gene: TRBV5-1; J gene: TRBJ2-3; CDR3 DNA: TGCGCCAGCAGCTTGGCCGGCTTAACCACAGATACGCAGTATTTT; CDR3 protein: CASSLAGLTTDTQYF
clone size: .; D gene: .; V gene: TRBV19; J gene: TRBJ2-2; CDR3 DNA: TGTGCCAGTAGTCCTGCCGGGACTAACACCGGGGAGCTGTTTTTT; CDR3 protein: CASSPAGTNTGELFF
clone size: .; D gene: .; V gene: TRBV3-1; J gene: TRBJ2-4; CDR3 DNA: TGTGCCAGCAGCCCCCATGGGGGTGACATTCAGTACTTC; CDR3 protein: CASSPHGGDIQYF
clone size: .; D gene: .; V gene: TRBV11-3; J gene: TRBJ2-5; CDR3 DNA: TGTGCCAGCAGCCTTGGACTTGGCGGGCCCCAGTACTTC; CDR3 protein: CASSLGLGGPQYF
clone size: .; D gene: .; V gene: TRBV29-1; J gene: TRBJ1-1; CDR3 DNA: TGCAGCGTTGAAGCCTCAGAAGCTTTCTTT; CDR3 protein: CSVEASEAFF
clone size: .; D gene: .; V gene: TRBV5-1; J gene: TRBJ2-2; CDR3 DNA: TGCGCCAGCAGCTTGGTCTTGGGGAACACCGGGGAGCTGTTTTTT; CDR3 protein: CASSLVLGNTGELFF
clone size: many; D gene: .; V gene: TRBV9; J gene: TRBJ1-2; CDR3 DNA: TGTGCCAGCAGCGCCACCCAGGGAAGCTATGGCTACACCTTC; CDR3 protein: CASSATQGSYGYTF
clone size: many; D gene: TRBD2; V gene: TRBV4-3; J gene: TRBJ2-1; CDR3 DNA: TGCGCCAGCAGCCAAGATGGGAGGGCCTGGTACAATGAGCAGTTCTTC; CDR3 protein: CASSQDGRAWYNEQFF
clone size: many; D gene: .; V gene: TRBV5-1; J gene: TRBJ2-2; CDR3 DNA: TGTGCCAGCAGCTTGTTGGCAGGGAACACCGGGGAGCTGTTTTTT; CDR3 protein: CASSLLAGNTGELFF
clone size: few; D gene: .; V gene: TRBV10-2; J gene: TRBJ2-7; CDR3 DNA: TGCGCCAGCAGAAGACAGACGTCCGAGCAGTACTTC; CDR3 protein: CASRRQTSEQYF
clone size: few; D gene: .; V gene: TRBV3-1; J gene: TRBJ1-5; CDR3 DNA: TGTGCCAGCAGCCAAAACTCGGGGGCAGGGCAGCCCCAGCATTTT; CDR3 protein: CASSQNSGAGQPQHF
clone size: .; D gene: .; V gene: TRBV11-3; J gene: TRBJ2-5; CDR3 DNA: TGTGCCAGCAGCTTAAGGGGGAGGGCCGGTGAGACCCAGTACTTC; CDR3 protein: CASSLRGRAGETQYF
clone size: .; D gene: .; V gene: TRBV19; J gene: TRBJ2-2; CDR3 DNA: TGTGCCAGTAGTATAAACACGAACACCGGGGAGCTGTTTTTT; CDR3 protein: CASSINTNTGELFF
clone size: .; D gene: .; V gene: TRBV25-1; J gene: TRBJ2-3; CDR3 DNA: TGTGCCAGCAGTCCGATAGCGACCAGCACAGATACGCAGTATTTT; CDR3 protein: CASSPIATSTDTQYF